One TCR beta chain is described in this entry. This specimen belongs to a study of blood T cell repertoires in COVID-19. Looking at the study overall: From T cells, B-cell-depleted T cells, or PBMCs came the material, which was cDNA or gDNA.

Original analysis: Reference gene primer amplification gave nucleated cell count estimates. Clones were sequenced by immunoSEQ multiplex PCR, and TCRdb holds only the in-frame ones, with some missing. V and J calls and clone size are as listed in that table; D and trimming were resolved from the DNA. The repertoire has over 100,000 clones, less than 85% of them found once; the top ten carry over 15%. This TCR was sampled from a woman aged 60-75 years with acute or convalescent COVID-19. Material: peripheral blood.

This chain's CDR3 is CASSADRGEEKLFF. CDR3 nucleotide sequence: TGTGCCAGCAGTGCGGACAGGGGGGAGGAAAAACTGTTTTTT. This rearrangement joins TRBV2 to TRBJ1-4; 10 bases agree with TRBD1. J was trimmed by 8 bases and V by 4 bases; bases with no gene match: 4. This CDR3 comprises 14 residues. The germline CDR1 and CDR2 sequences are SNHLY and FYNNEI.